A single sample is the source of the 3 T cell receptor beta chains below, sequenced in a study of tumor-infiltrating lymphocytes in primary liver carcinoma. TCR beta cDNA was reverse-transcribed from 500 to 550 ng of total RNA. The reaction used a constant-region primer and ProtoScript II reverse transcriptase. Slightly modified ARM-PCR served as the procedure for the TCR beta libraries. These libraries came from three rounds of nested multiplex PCR. It was with TRBV1-TRBV30 forward primers and a C-beta reverse primer that the first two PCR rounds were run, at about 10 cycles each. TCRdb analysed the multiplex PCR reads with MiXCR anew, one entry per CDR3 protein. In the table there are about 310,000 distinct CDR3 sequences, around three fifths of which are singletons. In addition to blood RNA drawn from unsorted whole blood, germline DNA was extracted. Sequencing was done on a sample of peripheral blood. The receptor source for this set is a young woman with primary liver carcinoma and hepatitis B virus infection.

Regarding this clonotype: At one boundary the junction diverges from the germline segment, which might be a read error. The V and J genes are TRBV11-2 and TRBJ1-6, with D maybe TRBD1 (5 bases). The CDR3 runs to 16 residues. Per the germline V gene, CDR1 is SGHAT and CDR2 is FQNNGV. CDR3 DNA sequence: TGTACCAGCAGCCCGGGTTTCGGGACCTATGGTTCACCCCTCCACTTT. Translating gives CTSSPGFGTYGSPLHF.

In regard to this clonotype: A much larger clone differs from this one at a single base, so this may be a read error. The CDR3 reads CSIEGKGLFGYGYTF. The CDR3 region has the DNA TGCAGCATTGAGGGAAAGGGCCTATTTGGCTATGGCTACACCTTC. The chain links TRBV29-1 to TRBJ1-2; D remains ambiguous. CDR1 and CDR2 (germline): SQVTM, ANQGSEA. This CDR3 is 15 amino acids long.

The table lists this clonotype with many counts. The chain couples TRBV11-3 to TRBJ2-1; 9 bases match TRBD2. V dropped 3 bases and J dropped 7; count of bases not matched to a gene: 16. The germline V gene has CDR1 SGHNT and CDR2 YENEEA. This CDR3 has 18 residues. DNA for the CDR3: TGTGCCAGCAGCTTTTCATCCGCTCGGAGCGGGAGGATTAATGAGCAGTTCTTC. This sequence encodes CASSFSSARSGRINEQFF.